Presented here are 30 T cell receptor beta chains from one specimen sequenced in a study of tumor-infiltrating lymphocytes in localized non-small cell lung cancer. Here immunoSEQ multiplex PCR was the method, and the copy in TCRdb shows in-frame clones only, minus some. The sample contains some 7,100 clones, about 79% of which appear only once. The sequenced material came from uninvolved lung tissue not adjacent to the tumor. All receptors derive from a human donor with non-small cell lung cancer.

This clone was seen only a few times. The CDR3 DNA reads as TGTGCCAGCTCACCCTTTCAGGGAAGTCGGGACACTGAAGCTTTCTTT. It translates to CASSPFQGSRDTEAFF. The chain joins TRBV18 to TRBJ1-1; D is possibly TRBD1 (5 bases). The CDR3 has 16 amino acids. V shed 3 bases and J shed 3 bases, with 17 bases lying between them. Germline CDR1 is KGHSH and CDR2 is LQKENI.

The V call is TRBV7-2, the J call TRBJ1-2; 7 bases line up with TRBD1. CDR3 size: 15 residues. Germline V CDR1 and CDR2: SGHTA, FQGNSA. V trimming: 3 bases; J trimming: 1 base; junction bases outside the gene matches: 5. The CDR3 bases are TGTGCCAGCAGCTTCCGGGACAGACATAACTATGGCTACACCTTC. Translating it yields CASSFRDRHNYGYTF.

The V call is TRBV7-6, the J call TRBJ2-3; D remains unclear. V lost 6 bases and J lost 3, with 7 bases in between. Germline CDR1 is SGHVS and CDR2 is FNYEAQ. The CDR3 spans 12 residues. CDR3 loop: CASSVLTDTQYF. The CDR3 nucleotides are TGTGCCAGCAGTGTACTGACAGATACGCAGTATTTT.

This clone showed up just once. The chain recombines TRBV19 with TRBJ1-5; 9 nucleotides match TRBD1. V shed 10 bases and J 3 bases; nucleotides not matched to a gene: 7. CDR1 is LNHDA and CDR2 is SQIVND in the germline V gene (reference sequence). The CDR3 totals 14 residues. The CDR3 nucleotides read TGTGCCACCGAGGACAGGGGCAACAATCAGCCCCAGCATTTT. Residues: CATEDRGNNQPQHF.

This clone was counted a single time. V gene TRBV7-6 combines with J gene TRBJ1-2; 7 bases agree with TRBD1. The CDR3 runs 15 residues. Germline V gene sequence: CDR1 SGHVS, CDR2 FNYEAQ. Losses at the gene ends were 5 bases for V and 4 bases for J; bases not matched to a gene: 10. The CDR3 nucleotides read TGTGCCAGCAGCGGACGACAGGGTTTTGGCTATGGCTACACCTTC. Its translation: CASSGRQGFGYGYTF.

The chain has TRBV14 and TRBJ2-6, with D unresolved. V lost 4 bases and J 2 bases, leaving 9 bases between the germline ends. The germline gives CDR1 SGHDN, CDR2 FVKESK. The CDR3 is made up of 15 amino acids. The CDR3, as DNA: TGTGCCAGCAGCCGAATGTGGGCTGGGGCCAACGTCCTGACTTTC. Translation: CASSRMWAGANVLTF.

The rearrangement uses TRBV27 and TRBJ2-2, with 12 bases matching TRBD1. The CDR3 contains 16 residues. Germline V gene lookup returns CDR1 MNHEY and CDR2 SMNVEV (reference sequence). With 5 bases clipped from V and 4 bases from J, the junction kept 5 bases outside the gene matches. CDR3 amino acids: CASSTGTGGRTGELFF. The CDR3 nucleotides are TGTGCCAGCAGTACCGGGACAGGGGGCCGCACCGGGGAGCTGTTTTTT.

The CDR3, as DNA: TGTGCCAGTAGTGGCCCGGCAGGGGAGAACTATGGCTACACCTTC. This codes for CASSGPAGENYGYTF. V gene TRBV19 combines with J gene TRBJ1-2, with D perhaps matching TRBD1 (6 bases). Trimming cost V 5 bases and J 2 bases, with 15 bases left between them. CDR3 length: 15 residues. Germline V CDR1 and CDR2: LNHDA, SQIVND (reference sequence). The complete variable domain, with remaining parts taken from reference TRBV19 and TRBJ1-2, reads DGGITQSPKYLFRKEGQNVTLSCEQNLNHDAMYWYRQDPGQGLRLIYYSQIVNDFQKGDIAEGYSVSREKKESFPLTVTSAQKNPTAFYLCASSGPAGENYGYTFGSGTRLTVV.

The rearrangement links TRBV7-8 to TRBJ2-7, with D tentatively TRBD1 (5 bases). Trimming removed 1 base at V and 4 bases at J, with 11 bases between. CDR3 length equals 14 residues. Germline V gene sequence: CDR1 SGHVS, CDR2 FQNEAQ. The CDR3 reads CASSLEAGPYEQYF. The CDR3 DNA reads TGTGCCAGCAGCTTAGAGGCAGGGCCTTACGAGCAGTACTTC.

The CDR3 reads CASSGRGYGYTF. CDR3 bases: TGTGCCAGCAGTGGACGAGGCTATGGCTACACCTTC. The chain employs TRBV6-1 and TRBJ1-2; D is unclear. Germline assignment: CDR1 MNHNS and CDR2 SASEGT. This CDR3 comprises 12 residues. Trimming took 4 bases from V and 4 from J, leaving 7 bases between them.

J is TRBJ2-5 and V is TRBV30; D may be TRBD2 (6 bases). The CDR3 has 14 amino acids. The germline V gene has CDR1 GTSNPN and CDR2 SVGIG (reference sequence). Trimming removed 4 bases from V and 5 bases from J, with 17 bases in between. CDR3 DNA: TGTGCCTGGACTCACCGGGGGAGCCGGGAGACCCAGTACTTC. This sequence encodes CAWTHRGSRETQYF. The full variable domain, its missing parts supplied by reference TRBV30 and TRBJ2-5, is SQTIHQWPATLVQPVGSPLSLECTVEGTSNPNLYWYRQAAGRGLQLLFYSVGIGQISSEVPQNLSASRPQDRQFILSSKKLLLSDSGFYLCAWTHRGSRETQYFGPGTRLLVL.

This clone was seen a few times. V gene TRBV27 combines with J gene TRBJ1-2; possibly TRBD1 for D (5 bases). CDR1 and CDR2 (germline): MNHEY, SMNVEV (reference sequence). CDR3 length equals 15 residues. V was pared by 3 bases and J by 3 bases, with 14 bases between. CDR3 sequence reads: CASSLADGADYGYTF. The CDR3 DNA sequence: TGTGCCAGCAGTTTGGCAGATGGGGCCGACTATGGCTACACCTTC.

V is TRBV5-6 and J is TRBJ2-6; TRBD1 matches at 7 bases. The CDR3 contains 16 residues. Trimming removed 0 bases from V and 2 bases from J; junction bases left unmatched: 2. The germline gives CDR1 SGHDT, CDR2 YYEEEE. Here the CDR3 reads CASSLDRGPGANVLTF. DNA for the CDR3: TGTGCCAGCAGCTTGGATAGGGGGCCTGGGGCCAACGTCCTGACTTTC. The variable domain in full, with the rest retrieved from reference TRBV5-6 and TRBJ2-6, is DAGVTQSPTHLIKTRGQQVTLRCSPKSGHDTVSWYQQALGQGPQFIFQYYEEEERQRGNFPDRFSGHQFPNYSSELNVNALLLGDSALYLCASSLDRGPGANVLTFGAGSRLTVL.

DNA for the CDR3: TGTGCCAGCAGTGAATCCGACAGCTTCGAGCAGTACTTC. This encodes CASSESDSFEQYF. The genes are TRBV25-1 and TRBJ2-7, with D perhaps TRBD1 (5 bases). V was trimmed by 1 base and J by 6 bases, leaving 10 bases between them. The CDR3 consists of 13 residues. Germline CDR1 MGHDK, CDR2 SYGVNS.

The chain joins TRBV5-6 to TRBJ2-2; unclear D gene. V gave up 4 bases and J gave up 8 bases, with 12 bases separating them. The CDR3 is 13 residues long. Looked up from germline, CDR1 is SGHDT and CDR2 is YYEEEE. CDR3 bases: TGTGCCAGCAGCACCCGCCGAGTAGGGGAGCTGTTTTTT. This gives the protein CASSTRRVGELFF. The whole variable domain, remainder taken from reference TRBV5-6 and TRBJ2-2, is DAGVTQSPTHLIKTRGQQVTLRCSPKSGHDTVSWYQQALGQGPQFIFQYYEEEERQRGNFPDRFSGHQFPNYSSELNVNALLLGDSALYLCASSTRRVGELFFGEGSRLTVL.

This chain joins TRBV6-6 and TRBJ2-7, with D perhaps given as TRBD1 or TRBD2 (5 bases each). This CDR3 has 13 residues. The germline CDR1 and CDR2 sequences are MNHNY and SVGAGI (reference sequence). Trimming took 5 bases from V and 4 from J, leaving 12 bases between them. The CDR3 DNA follows: TGTGCCAGCAGTCCCCTGGGGGATTACGAGCAGTACTTC. Translating gives CASSPLGDYEQYF.

In this sample, this clone turned up a few times. V usage is TRBV2 and J usage is TRBJ1-5; unclear D gene. V was pared by 2 bases and J by 1 base, with 9 bases between. CDR1 is SNHLY, CDR2 FYNNEI, per germline. The CDR3 spans 15 residues. The CDR3 DNA is TGTGCCAGCAGTGAAAGGGCGAACAGCAATCAGCCCCAGCATTTT. Translating it yields CASSERANSNQPQHF.

The chain links TRBV6-6 to TRBJ2-1; possible D gene TRBD2, 5 bases. The germline V and J ends were trimmed by 0 bases and 7 bases, with 7 bases remaining between them. CDR3 length: 13 amino acids. CDR1 is MNHNY, CDR2 SVGAGI, per germline (reference sequence). CDR3 residues: CASSYSGANEQFF. The CDR3 coding sequence is TGTGCCAGCAGTTACTCGGGAGCGAATGAGCAGTTCTTC.

By frequency in the sample, this clone is medium-sized. V usage is TRBV7-9 and J usage is TRBJ2-5; maybe TRBD2 (6 bases). CDR3 size: 14 residues. Trimming cost V 2 bases and J 3 bases, with 10 bases left between them. Germline V gene lookup returns CDR1 SEHNR and CDR2 FQNEAQ (reference sequence). The CDR3 sequence: CASSLSTGEETQYF. As DNA, the CDR3 is TGTGCCAGCAGCTTATCAACGGGGGAAGAGACCCAGTACTTC.

This clone was detected a few times. The V call is TRBV6-5, the J call TRBJ1-2; 9 bases fit TRBD1. CDR1 and CDR2 from the germline V gene are MNHEY and SVGAGI. The CDR3 length is 15 residues. V lost 2 bases to trimming and J lost 4 bases; unmatched junction nucleotides: 5. CDR3 in DNA: TGTGCCAGCAGTTACGGGACAGGGTCAGTCTATGGCTACACCTTC. Translation: CASSYGTGSVYGYTF.

J is TRBJ2-1 and V is TRBV28, with D perhaps TRBD2 (5 bases). Trimming took off 6 bases at V and 0 bases at J, with 9 bases between the two ends. Germline CDR1 and CDR2: MDHEN and SYDVKM. This CDR3 has 14 residues. In nucleotides, the CDR3 is TGTGCCAGCAGGGGGAGCCGCTCCTACAATGAGCAGTTCTTC. Translated, it gives CASRGSRSYNEQFF.

This chain joins TRBV11-3 and TRBJ1-2, with D possibly being TRBD1 (5 bases). The CDR3 contains 12 residues. With 5 bases removed from V and 7 bases from J, the gap between germline ends came to 11 bases. Per germline, CDR1 SGHNT and CDR2 YENEEA. CDR3 DNA: TGTGCCAGCAGCCGCGGACAAACTGGCTACACCTTC. Translation gives CASSRGQTGYTF.

J is TRBJ2-3 and V is TRBV7-9; TRBD1 agrees at 8 bases. Trimming cost V 5 bases and J 2 bases; bases outside gene matches: 9. Germline V gene data show CDR1 as SEHNR and CDR2 as FQNEAQ (reference sequence). The CDR3 extends over 16 amino acids. The CDR3 DNA sequence: TGTGCCAGCAGCGAAACCGGGACAGGCCTCACAGATACGCAGTATTTT. Its translation: CASSETGTGLTDTQYF.

The chain joins TRBV4-1 to TRBJ2-3, with D possibly TRBD2 on 6 matching bases. The CDR3 runs to 15 residues. The V gene's germline CDR1 is MGHRA and CDR2 YSYEKL. V shed 2 bases and J shed 4 bases, with 13 bases lying between them. Written as DNA, the CDR3 is TGCGCCAGCAGCCAAATGACGGGAGTTTCAGATACGCAGTATTTT. Encoded protein: CASSQMTGVSDTQYF.

The chain recombines TRBV19 with TRBJ1-2, with 10 nucleotides matching TRBD1. From germline, CDR1 is LNHDA and CDR2 SQIVND (reference sequence). CDR3 length: 15 residues. The J segment lost 7 bases and the V segment lost 1 base, leaving 6 bases of the junction unmatched. Here the CDR3 reads CASSIVRQGARGYTF. CDR3 nucleotides: TGTGCCAGTAGTATAGTCCGACAGGGGGCTCGTGGCTACACCTTC.

CDR3 DNA: TGTGCCAGCAGGGGACACCAATACAATGAGCAGTTCTTC. Translating it yields CASRGHQYNEQFF. V usage is TRBV2 and J usage is TRBJ2-1; D perhaps matches TRBD1 (6 bases). The CDR3 spans 13 residues. Trimming left V 6 bases short and J 4 bases short, with 10 bases between. Germline loops: CDR1 SNHLY, CDR2 FYNNEI.

V gene TRBV4-2 combines with J gene TRBJ1-1; no firm D call. V was trimmed by 1 base and J by 1 base, leaving 10 bases between them. This CDR3 is built from 15 residues. Germline lookup yields CDR1 LGHNA and CDR2 YNFKEQ. CDR3 nucleotide sequence: TGTGCCAGCAGCCAAGTTAACAGCGGGAACACTGAAGCTTTCTTT. Translation gives CASSQVNSGNTEAFF.

The J gene is TRBJ1-2, the V gene TRBV4-3, with unresolved D. Trimming removed 0 bases from V and 4 bases from J, with 12 bases in between. Germline V CDR1 and CDR2: LGHNA, YSLEER. The CDR3 is 15 residues long. The CDR3 is CASSQDEGMFYGYTF. CDR3 DNA sequence: TGCGCCAGCAGCCAAGACGAGGGTATGTTCTATGGCTACACCTTC.

The chain carries TRBV11-2 and TRBJ2-5; 10 bases line up with TRBD1. The CDR3 is made up of 11 amino acids. From germline, CDR1 is SGHAT and CDR2 FQNNGV. The trim removed 4 bases at V and 13 bases at J, leaving 3 bases unmatched. The DNA of the CDR3 is TGTGCCAGCAGCTCAGGGACAGGGGTGTACTTC. It yields the protein CASSSGTGVYF.

This chain connects TRBV27 to TRBJ2-7, with 11 positions matching TRBD1. V dropped 4 bases and J dropped 5; count of bases not matched to a gene: 7. The CDR3 covers 15 residues. Germline loops: CDR1 MNHEY, CDR2 SMNVEV (reference sequence). The chain's CDR3 is CASSSDRGLVHEQYF. CDR3 coding DNA: TGTGCCAGCAGTTCGGACAGGGGGCTCGTTCACGAGCAGTACTTC.